Presented here are 10 T cell receptor beta chains from one specimen sequenced in a study of T cell responses to AZD1222 COVID-19 vaccine. Method: immunoSEQ multiplex PCR; TCRdb's copy keeps in-frame clones and lacks some. The sample consists of more than 80,000 clones, approximately 83% of them appearing once. The source was peripheral blood, collected 28 days after the second AZD1222 dose. The receptors were gathered from an adult who received the AZD1222 COVID-19 vaccine.

The chain is built from TRBV28 and TRBJ1-2, with a weak D call TRBD1 (5 bases). The germline V gene has CDR1 MDHEN and CDR2 SYDVKM. V lost 1 base and J 4 bases, leaving 13 bases between the germline ends. The CDR3 runs to 15 residues. CDR3 sequence reads: CASSLSGALVYGYTF. The CDR3 bases are TGTGCCAGCAGTTTATCCGGGGCTCTTGTCTATGGCTACACCTTC.

This chain uses TRBV19 with TRBJ1-6; tentatively, D is TRBD1 (5 bases). Germline V gene sequence: CDR1 LNHDA, CDR2 SQIVND (reference sequence). The V end was cut by 4 bases, the J end by 9 bases, with 10 bases between. CDR3 size: 13 residues. CDR3 residues: CASSTWGGSPLHF. The CDR3 bases are TGTGCCAGTAGTACCTGGGGGGGTTCACCCCTCCACTTT.

This chain connects TRBV3-1 (or the pseudogene TRBV3-2) to TRBJ2-1; TRBD2 might be the D (5 bases). Germline-derived CDR1 and CDR2 are LGHDT and YNNKEL (reference sequence). With 7 bases removed from V and 4 bases from J, the gap between germline ends came to 14 bases. This CDR3 spans 14 amino acids. This CDR3 reads CASTAGMLYNEQFF. The CDR3 coding sequence is TGTGCCAGCACGGCCGGGATGCTATACAATGAGCAGTTCTTC.

The chain links TRBV6-6 to TRBJ1-5; D not certain. The CDR3 has 11 residues. The V end lost 6 bases, the J end lost 11 bases, and 11 bases lay between the germline ends. Germline V gene sequence: CDR1 MNHNY, CDR2 SVGAGI (reference sequence). CDR3 coding DNA: TGTGCCAGCAGCCGACGAGAGGCCCAGCATTTT. Encoded protein: CASSRREAQHF.

The gene calls are TRBV11-2 and TRBJ1-1, with 7 bases matching TRBD1. Germline CDR1 is SGHAT and CDR2 is FQNNGV. J gave up 1 base and V 5 bases, and 4 bases lay outside the gene matches. This CDR3 has 14 amino acids. The DNA of the CDR3 is TGTGCCAGCAGCCCCGGGACAGCGAACACTGAAGCTTTCTTT. It specifies CASSPGTANTEAFF.

V usage is TRBV11-3 and J usage is TRBJ2-1; D not certain. Germline CDR1 SGHNT, CDR2 YENEEA. The V end was cut by 1 base, the J end by 4 bases, with 8 bases between. This CDR3 is 14 amino acids long. This chain's CDR3 is CASSLAAEYNEQFF. The CDR3 DNA follows: TGTGCCAGCAGCTTAGCCGCGGAATACAATGAGCAGTTCTTC.

The J gene is TRBJ1-1, the V gene TRBV5-6; D not resolved. V dropped 4 bases and J dropped 5 bases, with 9 bases sitting between them. The length of the CDR3 is 12 residues. Germline values: CDR1 SGHDT, CDR2 YYEEEE. Written as DNA, the CDR3 is TGTGCCAGCAGCCGGGGTGGAACTGAAGCTTTCTTT. Protein sequence: CASSRGGTEAFF.

This clone was recorded once. This sequence joins TRBV12-3 or TRBV12-4 and TRBJ1-2, with unresolved D. CDR3 length: 12 residues. V was shortened by 1 base and J by 8 bases, with 8 bases between the two germline ends. CDR3 sequence (DNA): TGTGCCAGCAGTTTAGGAGGGAACGGCTACACCTTC. Translated: CASSLGGNGYTF.

The chain carries TRBV5-5 and TRBJ1-3; 8 bases line up with TRBD1. The V gene end was trimmed by 0 bases and the J gene end by 0 bases; junction bases not matched to a gene: 5. Germline CDR1 reads SGHKS; CDR2 reads YYEKEE (reference sequence). This CDR3 has 17 amino acids. CDR3 sequence: CASSLGDRINSGNTIYF. Here the CDR3 DNA reads TGTGCCAGCAGCTTGGGGGACAGGATCAACTCTGGAAACACCATATATTTT.

The chain links TRBV5-5 to TRBJ1-4; D uncertain. The CDR3 totals 17 residues. Per germline, CDR1 SGHKS and CDR2 YYEKEE (reference sequence). Trimming pared 2 bases from V and 0 bases from J, leaving 14 bases between. The CDR3 nucleotides are TGTGCCAGCAGCTTAGAGGCCCCCATCACAACTAATGAAAAACTGTTTTTT. The encoded protein is CASSLEAPITTNEKLFF.